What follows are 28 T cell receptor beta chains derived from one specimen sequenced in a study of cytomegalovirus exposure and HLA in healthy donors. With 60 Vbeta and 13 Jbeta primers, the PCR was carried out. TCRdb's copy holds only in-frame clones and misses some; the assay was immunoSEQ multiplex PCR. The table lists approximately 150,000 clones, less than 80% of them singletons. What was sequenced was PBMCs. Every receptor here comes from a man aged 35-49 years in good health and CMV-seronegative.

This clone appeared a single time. CDR3 coding DNA: TGTGCCAGCAGTGAACCCCGCGGACTAGCGAGCTCAGATACGCAGTATTTT. This encodes CASSEPRGLASSDTQYF. This sequence joins TRBV2 and TRBJ2-3; 9 positions match TRBD2. This CDR3 has 17 amino acids. Germline V gene sequence: CDR1 SNHLY, CDR2 FYNNEI. The J segment lost 4 bases and the V segment lost 2 bases, leaving 10 bases of the junction unmatched.

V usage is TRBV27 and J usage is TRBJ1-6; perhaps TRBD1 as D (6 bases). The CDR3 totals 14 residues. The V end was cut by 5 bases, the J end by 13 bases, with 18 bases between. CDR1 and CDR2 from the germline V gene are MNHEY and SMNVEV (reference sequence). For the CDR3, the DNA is TGTGCCAGCAGTACCCGGACAGACCTTTGGCCCCTCCACTTT. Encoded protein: CASSTRTDLWPLHF.

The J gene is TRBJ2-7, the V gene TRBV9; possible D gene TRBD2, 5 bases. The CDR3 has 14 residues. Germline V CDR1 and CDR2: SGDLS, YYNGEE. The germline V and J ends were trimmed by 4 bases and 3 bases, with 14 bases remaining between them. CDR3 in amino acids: CASSSLGIGYEQYF. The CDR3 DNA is TGTGCCAGCAGCTCACTCGGGATCGGCTACGAGCAGTACTTC.

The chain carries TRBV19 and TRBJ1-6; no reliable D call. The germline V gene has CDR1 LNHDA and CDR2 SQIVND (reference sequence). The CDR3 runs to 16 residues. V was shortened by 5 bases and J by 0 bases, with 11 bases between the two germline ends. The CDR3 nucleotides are TGTGCCAGTAGTCCTTCCGGTAGCTCCTATAATTCACCCCTCCACTTT. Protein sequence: CASSPSGSSYNSPLHF.

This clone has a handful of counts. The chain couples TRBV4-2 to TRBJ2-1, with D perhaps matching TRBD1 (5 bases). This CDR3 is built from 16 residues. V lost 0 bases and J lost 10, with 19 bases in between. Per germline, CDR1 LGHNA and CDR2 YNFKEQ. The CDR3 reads CASSQDLAAGSGEQFF. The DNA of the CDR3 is TGTGCCAGCAGCCAAGATCTCGCGGCAGGGTCTGGCGAGCAGTTCTTC.

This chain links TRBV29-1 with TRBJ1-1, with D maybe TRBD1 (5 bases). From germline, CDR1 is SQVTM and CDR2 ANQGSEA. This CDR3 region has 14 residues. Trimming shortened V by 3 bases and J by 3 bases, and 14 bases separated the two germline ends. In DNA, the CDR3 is TGCAGCGTTGACACCGCACTCAGGGACACTGAAGCTTTCTTT. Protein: CSVDTALRDTEAFF.

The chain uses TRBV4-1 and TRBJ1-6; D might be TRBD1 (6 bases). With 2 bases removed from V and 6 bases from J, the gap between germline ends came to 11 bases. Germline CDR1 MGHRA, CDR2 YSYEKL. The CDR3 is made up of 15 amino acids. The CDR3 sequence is CASSQQGFGNSPLHF. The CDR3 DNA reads TGCGCCAGCAGCCAACAGGGGTTTGGTAATTCACCCCTCCACTTT.

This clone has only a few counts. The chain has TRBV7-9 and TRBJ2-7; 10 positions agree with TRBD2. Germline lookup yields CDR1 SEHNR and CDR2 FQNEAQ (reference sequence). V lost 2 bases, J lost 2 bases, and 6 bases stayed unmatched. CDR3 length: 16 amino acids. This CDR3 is CASSLFPSGGAYEQYF. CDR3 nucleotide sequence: TGTGCCAGCAGCTTATTCCCTAGCGGGGGAGCCTACGAGCAGTACTTC.

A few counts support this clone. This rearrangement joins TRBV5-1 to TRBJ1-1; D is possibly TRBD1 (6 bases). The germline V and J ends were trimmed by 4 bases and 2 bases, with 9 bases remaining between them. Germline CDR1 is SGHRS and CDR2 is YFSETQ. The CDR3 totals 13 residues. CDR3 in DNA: TGCGCCAGCAGCGTAGGGGGAAACACTGAAGCTTTCTTT. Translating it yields CASSVGGNTEAFF.

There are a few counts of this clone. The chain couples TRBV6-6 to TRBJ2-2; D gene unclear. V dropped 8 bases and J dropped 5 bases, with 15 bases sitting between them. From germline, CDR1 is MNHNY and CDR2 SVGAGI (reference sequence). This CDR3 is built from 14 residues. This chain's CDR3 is CASQARIGTGELFF. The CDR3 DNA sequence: TGTGCCAGCCAAGCCCGGATCGGGACCGGGGAGCTGTTTTTT.

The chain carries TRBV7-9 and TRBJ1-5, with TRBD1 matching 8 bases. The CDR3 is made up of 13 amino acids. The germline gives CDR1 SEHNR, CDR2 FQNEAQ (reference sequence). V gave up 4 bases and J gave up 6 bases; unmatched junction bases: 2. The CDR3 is CASSSTGVQPQHF. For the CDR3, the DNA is TGTGCCAGCAGCTCGACAGGGGTTCAGCCCCAGCATTTT.

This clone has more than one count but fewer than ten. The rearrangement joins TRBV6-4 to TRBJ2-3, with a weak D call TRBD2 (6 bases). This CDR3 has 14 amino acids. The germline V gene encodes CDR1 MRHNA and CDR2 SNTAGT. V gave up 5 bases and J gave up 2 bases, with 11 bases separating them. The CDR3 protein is CASSSGDPTDTQYF. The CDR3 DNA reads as TGTGCCAGCAGTTCGGGGGATCCCACAGATACGCAGTATTTT.

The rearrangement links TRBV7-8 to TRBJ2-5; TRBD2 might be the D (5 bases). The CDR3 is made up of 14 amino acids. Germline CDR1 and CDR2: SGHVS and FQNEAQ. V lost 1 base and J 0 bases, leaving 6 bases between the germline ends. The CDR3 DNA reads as TGTGCCAGCAGCTTAGGAGGGTACCAAGAGACCCAGTACTTC. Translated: CASSLGGYQETQYF.

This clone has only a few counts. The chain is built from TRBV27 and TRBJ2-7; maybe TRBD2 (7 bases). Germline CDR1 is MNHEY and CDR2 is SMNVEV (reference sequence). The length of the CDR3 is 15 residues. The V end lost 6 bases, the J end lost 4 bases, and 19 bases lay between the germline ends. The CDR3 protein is CASSVQGGGTYEQYF. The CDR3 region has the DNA TGTGCCAGCAGCGTACAGGGAGGGGGAACTTACGAGCAGTACTTC.

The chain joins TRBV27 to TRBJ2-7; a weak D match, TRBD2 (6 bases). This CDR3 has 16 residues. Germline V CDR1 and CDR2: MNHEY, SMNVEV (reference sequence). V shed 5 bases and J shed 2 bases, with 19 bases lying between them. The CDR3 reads CASSPMVWGETYEQYF. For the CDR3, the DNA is TGTGCCAGCAGTCCTATGGTGTGGGGGGAAACCTACGAGCAGTACTTC.

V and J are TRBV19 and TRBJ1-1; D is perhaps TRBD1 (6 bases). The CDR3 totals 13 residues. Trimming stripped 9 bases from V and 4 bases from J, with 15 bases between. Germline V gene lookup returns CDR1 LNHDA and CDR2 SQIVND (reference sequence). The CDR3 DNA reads TGTGCCAGCGGAGTACAGGGATCCACTGAAGCTTTCTTT. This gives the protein CASGVQGSTEAFF.

The CDR3 region has the DNA TGTGCCAGCAGCTTGGGACAGTCCTACGAGCAGTACTTC. Translating it yields CASSLGQSYEQYF. The genes are TRBV5-6 and TRBJ2-5, with D perhaps TRBD1 (5 bases). The DNA end favors TRBJ2-7, so the J call may be wrong. The CDR3 runs 13 residues. In germline, CDR1 is SGHDT, CDR2 YYEEEE.

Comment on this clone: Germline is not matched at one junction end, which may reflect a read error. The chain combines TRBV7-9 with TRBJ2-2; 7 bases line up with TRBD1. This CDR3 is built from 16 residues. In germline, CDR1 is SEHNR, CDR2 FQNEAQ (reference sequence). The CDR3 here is CSSSFPTGQGTGELFF. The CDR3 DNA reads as TGTTCCAGCAGCTTCCCGACAGGGCAGGGCACCGGGGAGCTGTTTTTT. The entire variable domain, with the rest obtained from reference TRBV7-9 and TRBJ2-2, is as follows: DTGVSQNPRHKITKRGQNVTFRCDPISEHNRLYWYRQTLGQGPEFLTYFQNEAQLEKSRLLSDRFSAERPKGSFSTLEIQRTEQGDSAMYLCSSSFPTGQGTGELFFGEGSRLTVL.

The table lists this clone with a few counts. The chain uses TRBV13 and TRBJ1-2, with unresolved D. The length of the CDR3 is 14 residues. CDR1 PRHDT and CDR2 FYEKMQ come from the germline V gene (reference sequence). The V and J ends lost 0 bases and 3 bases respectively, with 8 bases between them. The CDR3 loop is CASSLGSGDYGYTF. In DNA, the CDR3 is TGTGCCAGCAGCTTAGGGTCCGGGGACTATGGCTACACCTTC.

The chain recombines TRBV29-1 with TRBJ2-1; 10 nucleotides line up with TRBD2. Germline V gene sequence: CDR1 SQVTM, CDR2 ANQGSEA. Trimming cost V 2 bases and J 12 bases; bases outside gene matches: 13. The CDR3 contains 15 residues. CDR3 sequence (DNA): TGCAGCGTTGAATATTTCCTAGCGGGGGTTGGGGGGCAGTTCTTC. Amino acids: CSVEYFLAGVGGQFF.

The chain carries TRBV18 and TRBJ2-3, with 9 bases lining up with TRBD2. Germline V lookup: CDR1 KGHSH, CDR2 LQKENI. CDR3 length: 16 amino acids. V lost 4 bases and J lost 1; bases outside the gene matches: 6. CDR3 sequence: CASSRASSGGTDTQYF. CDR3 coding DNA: TGTGCCAGCTCACGGGCTTCTAGCGGGGGCACAGATACGCAGTATTTT.

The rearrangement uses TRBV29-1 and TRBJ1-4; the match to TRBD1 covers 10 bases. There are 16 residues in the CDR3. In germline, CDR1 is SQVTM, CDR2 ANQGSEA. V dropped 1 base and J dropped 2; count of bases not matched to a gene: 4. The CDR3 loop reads CSVEVDRGSTNEKLFF. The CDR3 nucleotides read TGCAGCGTTGAAGTGGACAGGGGGTCCACTAATGAAAAACTGTTTTTT.

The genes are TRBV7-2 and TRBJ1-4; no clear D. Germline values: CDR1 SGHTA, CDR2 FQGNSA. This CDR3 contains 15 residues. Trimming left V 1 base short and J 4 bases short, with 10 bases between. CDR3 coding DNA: TGTGCCAGCAGCTTAGGAAGCACCTATAATGAAAAACTGTTTTTT. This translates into CASSLGSTYNEKLFF. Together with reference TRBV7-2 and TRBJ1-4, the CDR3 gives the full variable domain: GAGVSQSPSNKVTEKGKDVELRCDPISGHTALYWYRQSLGQGLEFLIYFQGNSAPDKSGLPSDRFSAERTGGSVSTLTIQRTQQEDSAVYLCASSLGSTYNEKLFFGSGTQLSVL.

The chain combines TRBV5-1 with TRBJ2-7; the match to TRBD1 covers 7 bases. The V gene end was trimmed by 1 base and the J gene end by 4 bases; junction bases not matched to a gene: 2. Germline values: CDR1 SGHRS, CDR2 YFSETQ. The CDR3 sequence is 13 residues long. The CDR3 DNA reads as TGCGCCAGCAGCTTGACAGGGGCTTACGAGCAGTACTTC. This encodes CASSLTGAYEQYF.

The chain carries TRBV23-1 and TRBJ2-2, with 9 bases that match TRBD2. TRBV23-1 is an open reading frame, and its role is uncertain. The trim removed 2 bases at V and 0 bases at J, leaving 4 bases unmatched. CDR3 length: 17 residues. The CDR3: CASSQDGLATNTGELFF. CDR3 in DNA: TGCGCCAGCAGTCAAGACGGACTAGCGACGAACACCGGGGAGCTGTTTTTT.

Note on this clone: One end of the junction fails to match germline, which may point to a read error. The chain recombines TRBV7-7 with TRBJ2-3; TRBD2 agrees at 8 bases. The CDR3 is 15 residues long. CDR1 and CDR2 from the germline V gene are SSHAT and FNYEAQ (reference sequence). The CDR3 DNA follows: TGTGCTAGCAGCCGGACTAGCTTAAGCACAGATACGCAGTATTTT. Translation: CASSRTSLSTDTQYF.

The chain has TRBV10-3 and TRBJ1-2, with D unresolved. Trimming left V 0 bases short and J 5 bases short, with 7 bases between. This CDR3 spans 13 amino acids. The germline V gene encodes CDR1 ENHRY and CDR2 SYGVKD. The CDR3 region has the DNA TGTGCCATCAGTGAGTCAGAGGGATATGGCTACACCTTC. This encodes CAISESEGYGYTF.

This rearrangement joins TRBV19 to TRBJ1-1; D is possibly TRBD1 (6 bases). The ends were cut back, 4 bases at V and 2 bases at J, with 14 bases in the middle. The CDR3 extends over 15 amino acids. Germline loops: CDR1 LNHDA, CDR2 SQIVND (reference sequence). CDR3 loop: CASSSLGDKNTEAFF. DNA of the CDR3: TGTGCCAGTAGTAGTCTCGGGGACAAAAACACTGAAGCTTTCTTT.